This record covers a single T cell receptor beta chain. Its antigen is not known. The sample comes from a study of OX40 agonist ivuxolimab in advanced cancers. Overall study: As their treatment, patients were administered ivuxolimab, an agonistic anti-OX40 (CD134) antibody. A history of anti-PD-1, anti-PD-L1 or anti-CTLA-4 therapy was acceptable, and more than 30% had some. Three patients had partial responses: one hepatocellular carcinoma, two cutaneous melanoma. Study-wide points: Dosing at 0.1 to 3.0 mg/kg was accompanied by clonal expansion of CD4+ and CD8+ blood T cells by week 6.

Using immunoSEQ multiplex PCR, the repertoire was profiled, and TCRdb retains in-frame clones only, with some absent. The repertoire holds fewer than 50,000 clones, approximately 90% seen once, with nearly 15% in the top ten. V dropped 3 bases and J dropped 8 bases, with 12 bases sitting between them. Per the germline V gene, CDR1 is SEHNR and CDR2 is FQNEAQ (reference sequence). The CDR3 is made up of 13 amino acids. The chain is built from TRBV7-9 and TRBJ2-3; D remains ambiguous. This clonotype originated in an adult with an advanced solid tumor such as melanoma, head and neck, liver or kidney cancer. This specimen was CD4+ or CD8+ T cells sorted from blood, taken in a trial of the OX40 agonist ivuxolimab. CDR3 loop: CASSLLDLGTQYF. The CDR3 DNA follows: TGTGCCAGCAGCTTGCTAGATCTAGGTACGCAGTATTTT.